These T cell receptor beta chains were read from a single sample in a study of T cell responses to AZD1222 COVID-19 vaccine. The method was immunoSEQ multiplex PCR; TCRdb's version includes in-frame clones alone and lacks a portion of them. In the table there are 120,000 to 150,000 clones, 80% to 95% of which are singletons. The sequencing used peripheral blood, collected on day 0 of MenACWY control vaccination. The receptors shown here come from an adult in good health. The conserved cysteine and the conserved F or W are not part of the CDR3 here.

V gene: TRBV10-3
CDR3 protein: AISQGLREKLF

V gene: TRBV5-1
CDR3 protein: ASKGDSYGYT

V gene: TRBV18
CDR3 protein: ASSPGTGNQPQH

V gene: TRBV5-1
CDR3 protein: ASSTDREYEQY

V gene: TRBV29-1
CDR3 protein: SVQRDSSARYGYT

V gene: TRBV5-4
CDR3 protein: ASRPREGPIAEAF

V gene: TRBV5-4
CDR3 protein: ASSLAPTNTGELF

V gene: TRBV27
CDR3 protein: ASSLGQYYNSPLH

V gene: TRBV5-1
CDR3 protein: ASRGDRANEKLF

V gene: TRBV19
CDR3 protein: ASSIARGADYGYT

V gene: TRBV3-1/TRBV3-2
CDR3 protein: ASSRSGLAGTYNEQF

V gene: TRBV19
CDR3 protein: ASSIGPPFSSYNEQF

V gene: TRBV7-3
CDR3 protein: ASSPVAGQIYEQY

V gene: TRBV5-1
CDR3 protein: ASSPEGRLDTGELF

V gene: TRBV27
CDR3 protein: ASSSHGDRVNSPLH

V gene: TRBV19
CDR3 protein: ASSTSARDSTNEKLF

V gene: TRBV6-5
CDR3 protein: ASTESGIQY

V gene: TRBV4-2
CDR3 protein: ASSQAGTGEANVLT

V gene: TRBV6-5
CDR3 protein: ASSYLAGPSGEQF

V gene: TRBV11-2
CDR3 protein: ASSLRAFESSYEQY

V gene: TRBV20-1
CDR3 protein: STGVTEAF

V gene: TRBV6-5
CDR3 protein: ASSRQGNGYT

V gene: TRBV28
CDR3 protein: ASSKINQPQH